This T cell receptor (beta chain) was observed in a study of OX40 agonist ivuxolimab in advanced cancers. On the study more broadly: Anti-PD-1, anti-PD-L1 or anti-CTLA-4 therapy given earlier was allowed, and 40% had some.

Points from the study as a whole: Undetermined was the antigen specificity of the expanded peripheral T cells.

Turning to this clone: The antigen is unknown.

In germline, CDR1 is MNHEY, CDR2 SVGAGI. V lost 4 bases to trimming and J lost 0 bases, with 13 bases between them. The CDR3 is made up of 16 amino acids. Using immunoSEQ multiplex PCR, the repertoire was profiled, and TCRdb retains in-frame clones only, with some absent. The sample lists 50,000 to 70,000 clones; around nine tenths were seen once. This receptor was taken from an adult with an advanced solid tumor such as melanoma, head and neck, liver or kidney cancer. This rearrangement joins TRBV6-5 to TRBJ1-5; possible D gene TRBD1, 6 bases. The sample consisted of CD4+ or CD8+ T cells sorted from blood, taken in a trial of the OX40 agonist ivuxolimab. DNA for the CDR3: TGTGCCAGCAGTTCCGGACAGTTCAATAGCAATCAGCCCCAGCATTTT. Translation: CASSSGQFNSNQPQHF.